The 17 T cell receptor beta chains below all came from one sample that was sequenced in a study of tissue T cells after allogeneic stem cell transplantation. The table came from immunoSEQ multiplex PCR; TCRdb's copy has only in-frame clones and leaves some out. The sample includes over a thousand clones, less than 65% of them seen just once. Time point in this sample: mouse harvest day 7 after allogeneic transplant. Mouse grafts combined 10^7 T-cell-depleted bone marrow cells with 10^6 splenic CD5+ T cells. The sequencing input was liver tissue. The receptors were sampled from a female BALB/c mouse given C57BL/6 T cells with graft-versus-host disease after an allogeneic hematopoietic cell transplant.

This clone has just a few counts. Gene names are mouse gene names. The read comes to an end 1 residue before the CDR3 does, leaving the germline J gene to fill in the end. V and J are TRBV29 and TRBJ2-1; D is perhaps TRBD1 (6 bases). V lost 5 bases and J lost 1, with 9 bases in between. CDR3 size: 14 residues. Germline V gene sequence: CDR1 MSHET, CDR2 SYDVDS. CDR3 bases read: TGTGCTAGCAGTCCAGGACAGAACTATGCTGAGCAGTTC. Protein product: CASSPGQNYAEQF. In full, the CDR3 is CASSPGQNYAEQFF. The variable domain in full, completed from reference TRBV29 and TRBJ2-1, reads DMKVTQMPRYLIKRMGENVLLECGQDMSHETMYWYRQDPGLGLQLIYISYDVDSNSEGDIPKGYRVSRKKREHFSLILDSAKTNQTSVYFCASSPGQNYAEQFFGPGTRLTVL.

This clone occurred a few times. The gene symbols are mouse symbols. The read finishes 1 residue shy of the CDR3 end, and the germline J gene is used to complete it. The chain links TRBV2 to TRBJ2-5; the match to TRBD1 covers 9 bases. CDR3 size: 17 residues. Germline CDR1 and CDR2: LGHNA and YSYQKL. Trimming removed 0 bases from V and 2 bases from J; junction bases left unmatched: 6. Here the CDR3 reads CASSQDTPDRGQDTQYF. The sequenced part of the CDR3 DNA is TGTGCCAGCAGCCAAGATACCCCGGACAGGGGCCAAGACACCCAGTAC.

In regard to this clone: Germline and genes here are mouse. The read comes to an end 1 residue before the CDR3 does, leaving the germline J gene to fill in the end. The rearrangement joins TRBV14 to TRBJ2-5; 10 bases align to TRBD2. Germline V gene data show CDR1 as SGHDT and CDR2 as FRDEAV. V dropped 1 base and J dropped 3; count of bases not matched to a gene: 2. CDR3 size: 15 residues. The CDR3 region is CASSFAGGAQDTQYF. CDR3 DNA, as far as it was read: TGTGCCAGCAGTTTCGCTGGGGGGGCGCAAGACACCCAGTAC.

A few counts support this clone. Gene names follow the mouse nomenclature. The read ends 1 residue before the CDR3 terminus; that terminus is restored from the germline J gene. This chain connects TRBV26 to TRBJ2-7; D uncertain. Trimming removed 2 bases from V and 0 bases from J, with 5 bases in between. This CDR3 is 13 amino acids long. The germline V gene has CDR1 KGHPV and CDR2 FQNQEV (reference sequence). The DNA read from the CDR3 is TGTGCCAGCAGTCTGAGGAGCTCCTATGAACAGTAC. The encoded protein is CASSLRSSYEQY. The CDR3 as a whole reads CASSLRSSYEQYF.

Comments on this clone: Gene names denote mouse genes. The CDR3 spells CASSPWNNQDTQYF. Incomplete CDR3 DNA: TGTGCCAGCAGCCCGTGGAATAACCAAGACACCCAGTAC. The chain has TRBV3 and TRBJ2-5; D call uncertain. The read ends 1 residue early relative to the CDR3; the germline J gene fills the gap. Between the trimmed V and J ends, which lost 5 bases and 0 bases, there was a span of 9 bases. CDR3 size: 14 residues. Germline loops: CDR1 SNHLY, CDR2 FYNGKV (reference sequence).

This clone has more than one count but fewer than ten. Gene names refer to mouse genes. The read halts 1 residue ahead of the CDR3 end, with the missing end drawn from the germline J gene. The chain recombines TRBV17 with TRBJ1-6; weak D call: TRBD1 (5 bases). TRBJ1-6 is flagged as an ORF with uncertain function. The CDR3 is made up of 14 amino acids. Germline V lookup: CDR1 MNHDT, CDR2 YYDKIL. V lost 6 bases to trimming and J lost 0 bases, with 6 bases between them. The CDR3 DNA, read in part, is TGTGCTAGCAGGGACATTTCCTATAATTCGCCCCTCTAC. Translated: CASRDISYNSPLY. The full CDR3 protein is CASRDISYNSPLYF.

Concerning this clone: Any gene name here is a mouse gene name. With the read ending 1 residue before the CDR3 end, the germline J gene is used to fill in that end. V and J are TRBV26 and TRBJ2-4; TRBD1 agrees at 10 bases. Germline V CDR1 and CDR2: KGHPV, FQNQEV (reference sequence). The junction had 5 bases not matched to a gene; V was cut back by 4 bases and J by 4 bases. CDR3 length: 15 residues. CDR3 protein: CASSPSGTGENTLYF. The CDR3 bases that were read are TGTGCCAGCAGTCCATCCGGGACAGGGGAAAACACCTTGTAC.

Comment on this clone: The genes and germline here are from mouse. The read gets to within 1 residue of the CDR3 end, and the germline J gene fills in the rest. The chain is built from TRBV23 and TRBJ1-4; the D call TRBD1 from the table was never checked on the DNA. Germline V gene data show CDR1 as KGHTA and CDR2 as FQNQQP. The CDR3 spans 14 residues. The CDR3: CSSSQGTTNERLFF. The covered CDR3 bases are TGCTCCAGCAGTCAAGGGACAACCAACGAAAGATTATTT.

A single count supports this clone. Gene names denote mouse genes. The read terminates 1 residue ahead of where the CDR3 ends, so the germline J gene completes it. The rearrangement joins TRBV16 to TRBJ1-1; no clear D. CDR3 length equals 13 residues. The germline V gene has CDR1 SGHSA and CDR2 FRNQAP. The V and J ends lost 5 bases and 0 bases respectively, with 7 bases between them. The CDR3 protein is CASSQAPNTEVFF. CDR3 bases read: TGTGCAAGCAGCCAGGCCCCAAACACAGAAGTCTTC.

Remarks on this clone: Germline and genes here are mouse. The sequenced fragment ends 1 residue before the CDR3 boundary, so the rest is inferred from the germline J gene. V gene TRBV14 combines with J gene TRBJ2-4; D ambiguous. Trimming removed 0 bases at V and 0 bases at J, with 5 bases between. Looked up from germline, CDR1 is SGHDT and CDR2 is FRDEAV. The CDR3 length is 14 residues. This CDR3 is CASSFWGSQNTLYF. The CDR3 bases that were read are TGTGCCAGCAGTTTCTGGGGTAGTCAAAACACCTTGTAC.

Notes on this clone: Gene and germline names: mouse. Sequencing ends 1 residue short of the CDR3 end; the germline J gene provides the rest. The chain has TRBV12-2 and TRBJ2-1; 10 positions match TRBD2. CDR3 length: 16 amino acids. Germline V gene data show CDR1 as SGHLS and CDR2 as HYDKME. V trimming: 0 bases; J trimming: 6 bases; junction bases outside the gene matches: 7. The CDR3: CASSLFLGGLSAEQFF. The part of the CDR3 DNA that was read is TGTGCCAGCTCTCTCTTTCTGGGGGGGCTAAGTGCTGAGCAGTTC. Variable domain in full (rest from reference TRBV12-2 and TRBJ2-1): NSGVVQSPRYIIKGKGERSILKCIPISGHLSVAWYQQTQGQELKFFIQHYDKMERDKGNLPSRFSVQQFDDYHSEMNMSALELEDSAVYFCASSLFLGGLSAEQFFGPGTRLTVL.

Comment on this clone: Germline and genes here are mouse. The read is 1 residue too short to cover the CDR3 end, so that end is filled in from the germline J gene. V is TRBV16 and J is TRBJ2-4; 8 nucleotides match TRBD2. The germline gives CDR1 SGHSA, CDR2 FRNQAP. The CDR3 is 16 residues long. V dropped 5 bases and J dropped 1; count of bases not matched to a gene: 8. The part of the CDR3 DNA that was read is TGTGCAAGCAGCCGCGGGGGGGCGCCTGGTCAAAACACCTTGTAC. Translating gives CASSRGGAPGQNTLY. The whole CDR3 is CASSRGGAPGQNTLYF. The entire variable domain, with the rest obtained from reference TRBV16 and TRBJ2-4, is as follows: NAGVIQTPRHKVTGKGQEATLWCEPISGHSAVFWYRQTIVQGLEFLTYFRNQAPIDDSGMPKERFSAQMPNQSHSTLKIQSTQPQDSAVYLCASSRGGAPGQNTLYFGAGTRLSVL.

In regard to this clone: These gene names are mouse names. The CDR3 here is CASSHFGLSYNSPLYF. Partial CDR3 DNA: TGTGCCAGCAGCCATTTCGGACTATCCTATAATTCGCCCCTCTAC. This rearrangement joins TRBV5 to TRBJ1-6, with D unclear. The read halts 1 residue ahead of the CDR3 end, with the missing end drawn from the germline J gene. TRBJ1-6 is an ORF; its function is uncertain. The CDR3 is 16 amino acids. Germline V gene data show CDR1 as LGHNA and CDR2 as YNLKQL (reference sequence). V was pared by 3 bases and J by 1 base, with 10 bases between.

On this clone itself: Each gene name is a mouse one. The read comes to an end 1 residue before the CDR3 does, leaving the germline J gene to fill in the end. This chain joins TRBV16 and TRBJ2-7; 9 positions match TRBD2. Germline values: CDR1 SGHSA, CDR2 FRNQAP. The CDR3 is made up of 13 amino acids. V was pared by 5 bases and J by 4 bases, with 3 bases of the junction left unmatched. CDR3 bases read: TGTGCAAGCAGCCCCTGGGGGGGGTATGAACAGTAC. Translation: CASSPWGGYEQY. The full CDR3 is CASSPWGGYEQYF.

Details on this clone: Germline and genes: mouse. The CDR3 spells CASSTGYNQDTQYF. CDR3 bases read: TGTGCCAGCAGTACGGGGTATAACCAAGACACCCAGTAC. The chain has TRBV26 and TRBJ2-5; D unresolved. Sequencing ends 1 residue short of the CDR3 end; the germline J gene provides the rest. Trimming pared 5 bases from V and 0 bases from J, leaving 9 bases between. The V gene's germline CDR1 is KGHPV and CDR2 FQNQEV (reference sequence). The CDR3 has 14 residues. Full variable domain (outside the CDR3, taken from reference TRBV26 and TRBJ2-5): NSKVIQTPRYLVKGQGQKAKMRCIPEKGHPVVFWYQQNKNNEFKFLINFQNQEVLQQIDMTEKRFSAECPSNSPCSLEIQSSEAGDSALYLCASSTGYNQDTQYFGPGTRLLVL.

This clone appeared once. The genes and germline here are from mouse. The DNA ends 1 residue before the CDR3 does, and the rest of the CDR3 is filled in from the germline J gene. The chain links TRBV13-1 to TRBJ2-5; no definite D call. Trimming cost V 3 bases and J 6 bases, with 5 bases left between them. This CDR3 has 11 amino acids. CDR1 and CDR2 from the germline V gene are NSHNY and SYGAGN. CDR3 sequence: CASSATDTQYF. Incomplete CDR3 DNA: TGTGCCAGCAGTGCCACGGACACCCAGTAC.

This clone showed up just a few times. Mouse germline and gene names are used. The read halts 1 residue ahead of the CDR3 end, with the missing end drawn from the germline J gene. The chain combines TRBV26 with TRBJ2-7, with 9 bases lining up with TRBD2. Germline loops: CDR1 KGHPV, CDR2 FQNQEV (reference sequence). CDR3 length equals 14 residues. V trimming: 8 bases; J trimming: 0 bases; junction bases outside the gene matches: 5. The CDR3 bases that were read are TGTGCCAGCCGGGACTGGGAGAGCTCCTATGAACAGTAC. This sequence encodes CASRDWESSYEQY. The entire CDR3 protein is CASRDWESSYEQYF. Based on the CDR3 plus reference TRBV26 and TRBJ2-7, the full variable domain is NSKVIQTPRYLVKGQGQKAKMRCIPEKGHPVVFWYQQNKNNEFKFLINFQNQEVLQQIDMTEKRFSAECPSNSPCSLEIQSSEAGDSALYLCASRDWESSYEQYFGPGTRLTVL.